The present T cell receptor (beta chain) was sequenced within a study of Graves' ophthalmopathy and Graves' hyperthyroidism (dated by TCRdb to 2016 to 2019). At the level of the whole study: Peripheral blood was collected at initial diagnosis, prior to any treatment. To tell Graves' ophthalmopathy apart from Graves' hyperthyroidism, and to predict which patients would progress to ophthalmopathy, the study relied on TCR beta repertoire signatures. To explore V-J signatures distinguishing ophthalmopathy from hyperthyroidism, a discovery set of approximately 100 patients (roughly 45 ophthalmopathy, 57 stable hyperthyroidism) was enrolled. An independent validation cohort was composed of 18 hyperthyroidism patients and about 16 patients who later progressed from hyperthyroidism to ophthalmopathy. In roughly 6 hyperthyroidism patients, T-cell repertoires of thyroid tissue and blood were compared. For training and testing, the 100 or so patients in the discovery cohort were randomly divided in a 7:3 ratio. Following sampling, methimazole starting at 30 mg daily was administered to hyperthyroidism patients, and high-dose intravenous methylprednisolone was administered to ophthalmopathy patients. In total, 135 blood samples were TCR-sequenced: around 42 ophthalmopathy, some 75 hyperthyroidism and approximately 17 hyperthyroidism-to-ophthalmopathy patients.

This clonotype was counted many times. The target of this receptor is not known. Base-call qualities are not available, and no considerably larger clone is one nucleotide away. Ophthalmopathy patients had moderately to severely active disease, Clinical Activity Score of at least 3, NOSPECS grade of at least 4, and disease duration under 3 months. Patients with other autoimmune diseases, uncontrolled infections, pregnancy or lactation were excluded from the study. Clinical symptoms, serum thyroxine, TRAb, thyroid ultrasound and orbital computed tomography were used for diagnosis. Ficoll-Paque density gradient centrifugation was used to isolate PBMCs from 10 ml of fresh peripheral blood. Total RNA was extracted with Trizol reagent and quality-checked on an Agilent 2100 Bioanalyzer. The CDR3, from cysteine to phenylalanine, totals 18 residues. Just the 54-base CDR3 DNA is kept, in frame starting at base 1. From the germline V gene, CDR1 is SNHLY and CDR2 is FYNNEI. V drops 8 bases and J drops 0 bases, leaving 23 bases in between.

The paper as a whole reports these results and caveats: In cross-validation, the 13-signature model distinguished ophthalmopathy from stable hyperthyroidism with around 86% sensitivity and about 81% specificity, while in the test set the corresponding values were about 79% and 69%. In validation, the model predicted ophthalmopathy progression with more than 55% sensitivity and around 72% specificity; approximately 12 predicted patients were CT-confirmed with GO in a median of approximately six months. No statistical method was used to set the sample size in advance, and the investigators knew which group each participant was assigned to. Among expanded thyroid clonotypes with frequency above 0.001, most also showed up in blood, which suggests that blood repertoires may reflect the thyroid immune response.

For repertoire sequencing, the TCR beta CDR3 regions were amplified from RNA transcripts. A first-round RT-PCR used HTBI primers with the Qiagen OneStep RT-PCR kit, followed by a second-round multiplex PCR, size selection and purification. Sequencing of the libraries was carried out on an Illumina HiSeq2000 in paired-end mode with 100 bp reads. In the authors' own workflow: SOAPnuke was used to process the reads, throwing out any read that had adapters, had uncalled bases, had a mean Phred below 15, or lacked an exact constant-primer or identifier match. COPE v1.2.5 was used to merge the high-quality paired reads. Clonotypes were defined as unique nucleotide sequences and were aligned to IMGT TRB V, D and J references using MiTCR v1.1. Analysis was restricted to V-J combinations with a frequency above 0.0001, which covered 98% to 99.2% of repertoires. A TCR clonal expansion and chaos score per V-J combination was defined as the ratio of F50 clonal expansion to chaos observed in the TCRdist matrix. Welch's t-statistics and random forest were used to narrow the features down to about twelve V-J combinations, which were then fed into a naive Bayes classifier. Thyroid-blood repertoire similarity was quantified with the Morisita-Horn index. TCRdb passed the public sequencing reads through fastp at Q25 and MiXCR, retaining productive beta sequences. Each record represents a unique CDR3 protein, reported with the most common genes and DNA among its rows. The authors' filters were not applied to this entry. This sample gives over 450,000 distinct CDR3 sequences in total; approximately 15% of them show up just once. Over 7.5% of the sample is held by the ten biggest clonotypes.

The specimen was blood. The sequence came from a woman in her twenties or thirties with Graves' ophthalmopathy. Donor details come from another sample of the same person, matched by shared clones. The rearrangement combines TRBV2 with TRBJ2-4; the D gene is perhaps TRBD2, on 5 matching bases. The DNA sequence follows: TGTGCCAGCTTTGGGCGTAGACCTCGGGGAGTAGCCAAAAACATTCAGTACTTC. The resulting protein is CASFGRRPRGVAKNIQYF.